This TCR beta chain was recovered during a study of CD8+CD57+ T cells in acquired aplastic anemia. Whoever was chosen for sequencing had shown CD8+CD57+ cell expansion by flow cytometry. In all patients, the disease was severe acquired aplastic anemia. Among the patients, none had received any therapy at the time of blood sampling. On this clonotype: Antigen specificity is unknown.

The TCR beta profiling, which covered VDJ combination and CDR3 sequence, was carried out using genomic DNA as the template. TCRdb recomputed calls from the reads with MiXCR, one row per CDR3 protein. The table includes approximately 40,000 distinct CDR3 sequences, 63% detected once. CDR1 is SEHNR, CDR2 FQNEAQ, per germline (reference sequence). The CDR3 totals 11 residues. Trimming removed 5 bases from V and 9 bases from J, with 5 bases in between. General study points: Patients and controls had in common 25 to 35 CD8+ CDR3 sequences.

The sample consisted of sorted CD4+, CD8+, or CD8+CD57+ T cells (not recorded which) from PBMCs. V gene TRBV7-9 combines with J gene TRBJ2-6; unclear D gene. The receptor's source is a human donor with aplastic anemia. The CDR3 nucleotides are TGTGCCAGCAGCCCCCACAACGTCCTGACTTTC. Translating gives CASSPHNVLTF.